The 3 T cell receptor beta chains presented below share a single source sample, sequenced in a study of cytomegalovirus exposure and HLA in healthy donors. 13 Jbeta primers and 60 Vbeta primers were used for the PCR. TCRdb's table, derived via immunoSEQ multiplex PCR, lists solely in-frame clones and lacks some. There are approximately 150,000 clones in the sample; roughly four fifths occur only once, and roughly 1% lies in the top ten. Sequencing was carried out using PBMCs. The origin of the receptors is a woman aged 55 to 70 in good health and CMV-seronegative.

J is TRBJ1-2 and V is TRBV5-1; perhaps TRBD1 as D (5 bases). Per the germline V gene, CDR1 is SGHRS and CDR2 is YFSETQ. CDR3 length equals 14 residues. V dropped 0 bases and J dropped 4 bases, with 10 bases sitting between them. The CDR3 region has the DNA TGCGCCAGCAGCTTGGAAGGCGACAGCTATGGCTACACCTTC. Protein: CASSLEGDSYGYTF.

The rearrangement uses TRBV5-6 and TRBJ2-6; 8 bases are a match to TRBD1. CDR3 length: 17 amino acids. In germline, CDR1 is SGHDT, CDR2 YYEEEE. The ends lost 0 bases at V and 2 bases at J; junction bases unmatched: 4. The CDR3 nucleotides read TGTGCCAGCAGCTTGGTTCAGGGGGCAACTGGGGCCAACGTCCTGACTTTC. As protein: CASSLVQGATGANVLTF.

This clone was observed a handful of times. V usage is TRBV4-1 and J usage is TRBJ2-3, with D unresolved. This CDR3 is 15 amino acids long. CDR1 and CDR2 (germline): MGHRA, YSYEKL. V gave up 1 base and J gave up 2 bases, with 10 bases separating them. The CDR3 DNA sequence: TGCGCCAGCAGCCAAGGGAGATTCCCCACAGATACGCAGTATTTT. Its protein is CASSQGRFPTDTQYF.